The clone carrying this T cell receptor (beta chain) has only a few counts. The antigen remains undetermined. V dropped 4 bases and J dropped 3 bases, with 14 bases sitting between them. Germline V gives CDR1 SGDLS, CDR2 YYNGEE. This CDR3 comprises 14 residues. The sample is drawn from a study of identical twins. Study observations and caveats: Cord blood beta clonotypes present at high abundance carried fewer insertions; no such pattern appeared in memory repertoires. Recombination models fit unrelated individuals' TCR alpha sharing but underestimated twins'.

A single record per CDR3 protein comes from TCRdb applying MiXCR to the 5' RACE reads. The table lists 450,000 or so distinct CDR3 sequences, roughly an eighth of them singletons. All of the donors were Caucasians in good health. This sample was also put to use in a study of yellow fever vaccine responses in identical twins.

The chain recombines TRBV9 with TRBJ2-7; maybe TRBD1 (5 bases). The source material was CD4+ T cells sorted from blood. This TCR came from a woman aged 18-35 years in good health. CDR3 sequence reads: CASSLRGQNYEQYF. DNA of the CDR3: TGTGCCAGCAGCCTCCGTGGACAAAACTACGAGCAGTACTTC.